This T cell receptor beta chain emerged from a study of blood T cells in healthy people across ages. This clonotype was recorded a few times. No antigen is known for it. A much larger clone differs by one base, so this may be a read error. Study-wide results and caveats: With age, beta diversity per million T cells declined roughly linearly, significantly by about 40.

Germline lookup yields CDR1 SGHRS and CDR2 YFSETQ. The CDR3 sequence is 15 residues long. Using a J-beta primer mix together with a sample-barcoded 5' primer, a second PCR was run for 7 to 11 cycles. TCRdb reprocessed the 5' RACE reads with MiXCR, giving one entry per CDR3 protein. The sample has more than 900,000 distinct CDR3 sequences; 25% to 30% are singletons. These data were also reused for a study on T cells of mothers and their children. That publication notes: The TCR beta CDR3 read count exceeded 8.5 million for each mother and was about 2.7 million for each child. Slightly, though not significantly, more overlap was seen in related than in unrelated mother-child pairs.

The chain recombines TRBV5-1 with TRBJ2-7, with D perhaps TRBD1 (8 bases). The TCR originated in a woman between 40 and 55 years old in good health. Sequencing input: blood. CDR3 sequence reads: CAGSVQGGSSYEQYF. DNA of the CDR3: TGCGCCGGCAGCGTACAGGGGGGGAGCTCCTACGAGCAGTACTTC. Full variable domain (missing parts from reference TRBV5-1 and TRBJ2-7): KAGVTQTPRYLIKTRGQQVTLSCSPISGHRSVSWYQQTPGQGLQFLFEYFSETQRNKGNFPGRFSGRQFSNSRSEMNVSTLELGDSALYLCAGSVQGGSSYEQYFGPGTRLTVT.